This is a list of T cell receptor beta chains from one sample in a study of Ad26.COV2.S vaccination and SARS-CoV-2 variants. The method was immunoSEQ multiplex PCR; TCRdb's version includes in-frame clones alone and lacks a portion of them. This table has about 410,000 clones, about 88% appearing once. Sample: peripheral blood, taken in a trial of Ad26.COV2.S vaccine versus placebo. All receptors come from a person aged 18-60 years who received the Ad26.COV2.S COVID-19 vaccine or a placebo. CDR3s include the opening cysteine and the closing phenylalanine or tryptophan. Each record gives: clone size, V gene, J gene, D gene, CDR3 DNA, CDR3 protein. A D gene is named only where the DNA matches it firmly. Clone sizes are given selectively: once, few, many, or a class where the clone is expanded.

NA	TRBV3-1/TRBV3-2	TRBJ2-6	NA	TGTGCCAGCAGCCACGTTTCTGGGGCCAACGTCCTGACTTTC	CASSHVSGANVLTF
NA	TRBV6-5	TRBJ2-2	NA	TGTGCCAGCAGTCTAACAGGGTTAAACGGGGAGCTGTTTTTT	CASSLTGLNGELFF
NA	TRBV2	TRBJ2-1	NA	TGTGCCAGCATCTCCGTGGGTAGCTCCCTCAATGAGCAGTTCTTC	CASISVGSSLNEQFF
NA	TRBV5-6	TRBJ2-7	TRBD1	TGTGCCAGCAGCTTAGGGGACAGGGGCTTTGGAGAGCAGTACTTC	CASSLGDRGFGEQYF
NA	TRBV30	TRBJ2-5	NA	TGTGCCTGGAGTCCCCGCCGGGGTTGGGAGACCCAGTACTTC	CAWSPRRGWETQYF
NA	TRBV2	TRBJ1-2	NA	TGTGCCAGCAGTGATTCGGGGGACTATGGCTACACCTTC	CASSDSGDYGYTF
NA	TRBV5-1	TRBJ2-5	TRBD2	TGCGCCAGCAGCTTGGCCGGCGGGGGTGGGGAGACCCAGTACTTC	CASSLAGGGGETQYF
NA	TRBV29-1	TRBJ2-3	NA	TGCAGCGCCGGGCCTGGCTTGCGAGATACGCAGTATTTT	CSAGPGLRDTQYF
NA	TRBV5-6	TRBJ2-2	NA	TGTGCCAGCAAGGGGGGAACTAGCTGGCTCACCGGGGAGCTGTTTTTT	CASKGGTSWLTGELFF
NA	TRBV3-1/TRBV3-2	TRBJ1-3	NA	TGTGCCAGCAGCCAGGGGAAGGGCTCTGGAAACACCATATATTTT	CASSQGKGSGNTIYF
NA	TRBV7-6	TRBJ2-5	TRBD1	TGTGCCAGCAGCCCCGGACAGGGCCAAGAGACCCAGTACTTC	CASSPGQGQETQYF
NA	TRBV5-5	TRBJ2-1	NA	TGTGCCAGTCAGGCTGGGGGCCTATACAATGAGCAGTTCTTC	CASQAGGLYNEQFF
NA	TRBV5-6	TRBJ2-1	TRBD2	TGTGCCAGCAGTTCCTGGACTAGGTACTACAATGAGCAGTTCTTC	CASSSWTRYYNEQFF
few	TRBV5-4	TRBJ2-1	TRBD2	TGTGCCAGCAGCTTGGGACTAGCGGGGGGTAATGAGCAGTTCTTC	CASSLGLAGGNEQFF
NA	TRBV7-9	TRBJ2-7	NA	TGTGCCAGCAGCGGAATGGGACGGTCCGAGCAGTACTTC	CASSGMGRSEQYF
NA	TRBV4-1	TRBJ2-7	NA	TGCGCCAGCAGCCAAGATCACAGCCCTTTGGTCGAGCAGTACTTC	CASSQDHSPLVEQYF
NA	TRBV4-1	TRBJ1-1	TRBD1	TGCGCCAGCAGCCAAGAGGGGACAGGGGGCCGAGTCACTGAAGCTTTCTTT	CASSQEGTGGRVTEAFF
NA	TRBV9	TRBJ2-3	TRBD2	TGTGCCAGCAGCGTAGAAAGCGGGGGGGCGTCTAGCACAGATACGCAGTATTTT	CASSVESGGASSTDTQYF
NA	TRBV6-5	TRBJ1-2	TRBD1	TGTGCCAGCAGAACGGGACAGGCGGTTGGATATGGCTACACCTTC	CASRTGQAVGYGYTF
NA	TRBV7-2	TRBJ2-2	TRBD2	TGTGCCAGCAGCTTCATCGCTAGCGGGGTCACCGGGGAGCTGTTTTTT	CASSFIASGVTGELFF